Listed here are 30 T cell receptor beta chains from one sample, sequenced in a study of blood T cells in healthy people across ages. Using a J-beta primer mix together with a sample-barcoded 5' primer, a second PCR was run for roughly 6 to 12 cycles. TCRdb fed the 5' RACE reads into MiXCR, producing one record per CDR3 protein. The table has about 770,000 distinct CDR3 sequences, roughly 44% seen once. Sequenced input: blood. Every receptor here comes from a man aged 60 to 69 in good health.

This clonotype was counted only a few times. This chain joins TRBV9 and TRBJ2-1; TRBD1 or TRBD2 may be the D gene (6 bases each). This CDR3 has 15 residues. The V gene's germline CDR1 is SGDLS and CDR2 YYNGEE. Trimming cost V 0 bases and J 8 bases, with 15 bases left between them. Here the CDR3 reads CASSVGRGARDEQFF. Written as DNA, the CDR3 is TGTGCCAGCAGCGTAGGGAGGGGGGCTAGGGATGAGCAGTTCTTC.

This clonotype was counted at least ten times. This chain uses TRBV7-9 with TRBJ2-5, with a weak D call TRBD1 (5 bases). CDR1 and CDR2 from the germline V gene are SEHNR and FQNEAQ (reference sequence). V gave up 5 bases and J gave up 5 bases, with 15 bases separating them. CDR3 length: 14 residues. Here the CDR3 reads CASSHDGPGETQYF. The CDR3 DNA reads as TGTGCCAGCAGCCACGATGGGCCAGGGGAGACCCAGTACTTC.

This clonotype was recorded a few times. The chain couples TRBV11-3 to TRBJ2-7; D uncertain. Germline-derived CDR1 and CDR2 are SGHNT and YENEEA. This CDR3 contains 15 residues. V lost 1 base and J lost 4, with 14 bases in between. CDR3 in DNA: TGTGCCAGCAGCTTAGTGAGAGAGAACGGATACGAGCAGTACTTC. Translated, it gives CASSLVRENGYEQYF. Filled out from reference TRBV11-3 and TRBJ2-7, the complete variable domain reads EAGVVQSPRYKIIEKKQPVAFWCNPISGHNTLYWYLQNLGQGPELLIRYENEEAVDDSQLPKDRFSAERLKGVDSTLKIQPAELGDSAVYLCASSLVRENGYEQYFGPGTRLTVT.

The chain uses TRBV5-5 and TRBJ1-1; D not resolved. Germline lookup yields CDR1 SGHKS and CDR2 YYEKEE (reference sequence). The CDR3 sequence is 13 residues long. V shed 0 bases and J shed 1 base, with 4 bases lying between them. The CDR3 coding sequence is TGTGCCAGCAGCTTGGTCCCGAACACTGAAGCTTTCTTT. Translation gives CASSLVPNTEAFF.

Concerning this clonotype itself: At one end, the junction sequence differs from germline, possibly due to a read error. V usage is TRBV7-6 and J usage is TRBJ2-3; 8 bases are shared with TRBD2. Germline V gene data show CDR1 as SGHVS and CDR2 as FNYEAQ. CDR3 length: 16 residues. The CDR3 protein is CTSSLRLAGGTDTQYF. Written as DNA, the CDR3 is TGTACCAGCAGCTTAAGGCTAGCGGGTGGGACAGATACGCAGTATTTT.

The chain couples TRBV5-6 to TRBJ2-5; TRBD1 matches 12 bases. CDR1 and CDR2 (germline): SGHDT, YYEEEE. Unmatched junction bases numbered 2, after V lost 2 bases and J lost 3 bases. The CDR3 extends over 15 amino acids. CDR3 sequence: CASSFGTGGEETQYF. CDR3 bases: TGTGCCAGCAGCTTTGGGACAGGGGGCGAAGAGACCCAGTACTTC. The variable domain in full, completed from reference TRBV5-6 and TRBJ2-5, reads DAGVTQSPTHLIKTRGQQVTLRCSPKSGHDTVSWYQQALGQGPQFIFQYYEEEERQRGNFPDRFSGHQFPNYSSELNVNALLLGDSALYLCASSFGTGGEETQYFGPGTRLLVL.

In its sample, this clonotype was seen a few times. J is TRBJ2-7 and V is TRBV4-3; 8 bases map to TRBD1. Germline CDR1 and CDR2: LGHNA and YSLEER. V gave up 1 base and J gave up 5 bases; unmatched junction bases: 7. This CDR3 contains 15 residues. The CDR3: CASSQGSGGSNEQYF. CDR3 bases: TGCGCCAGCAGCCAAGGCTCAGGGGGCTCAAACGAGCAGTACTTC.

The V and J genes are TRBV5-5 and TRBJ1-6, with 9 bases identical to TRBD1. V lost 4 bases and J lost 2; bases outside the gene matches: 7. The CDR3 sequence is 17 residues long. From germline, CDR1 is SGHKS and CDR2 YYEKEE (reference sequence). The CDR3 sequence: CASSIRQGEPYNSPLHF. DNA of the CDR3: TGTGCCAGCAGCATACGACAGGGGGAACCCTATAATTCACCCCTCCACTTT. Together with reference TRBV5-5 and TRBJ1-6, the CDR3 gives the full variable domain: DAGVTQSPTHLIKTRGQQVTLRCSPISGHKSVSWYQQVLGQGPQFIFQYYEKEERGRGNFPDRFSARQFPNYSSELNVNALLLGDSALYLCASSIRQGEPYNSPLHFGNGTRLTVT.

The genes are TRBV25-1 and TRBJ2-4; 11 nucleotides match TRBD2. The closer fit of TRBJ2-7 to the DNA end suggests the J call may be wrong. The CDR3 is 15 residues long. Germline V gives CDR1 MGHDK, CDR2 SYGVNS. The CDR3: CASGGDASGRFEQYF. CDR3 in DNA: TGTGCCAGCGGGGGGGACGCTAGCGGGAGGTTCGAGCAGTACTTC.

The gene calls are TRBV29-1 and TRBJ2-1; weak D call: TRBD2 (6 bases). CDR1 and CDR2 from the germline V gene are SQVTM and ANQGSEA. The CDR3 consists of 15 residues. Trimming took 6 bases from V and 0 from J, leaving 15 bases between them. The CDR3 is CSVPLASSSYNEQFF. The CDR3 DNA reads TGCAGCGTCCCCCTAGCGTCGAGCTCCTACAATGAGCAGTTCTTC.

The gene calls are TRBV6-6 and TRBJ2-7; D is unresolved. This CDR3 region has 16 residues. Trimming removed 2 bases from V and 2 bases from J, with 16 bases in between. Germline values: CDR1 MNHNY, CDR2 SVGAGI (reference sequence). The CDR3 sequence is CASSYRLLQTPYEQYF. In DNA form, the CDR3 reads TGTGCCAGCAGTTACCGACTCTTGCAAACTCCCTACGAGCAGTACTTC.

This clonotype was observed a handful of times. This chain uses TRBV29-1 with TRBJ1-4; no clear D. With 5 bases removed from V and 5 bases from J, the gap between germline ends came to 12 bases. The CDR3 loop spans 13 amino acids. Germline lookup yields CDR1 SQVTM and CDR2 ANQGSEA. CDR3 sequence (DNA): TGCAGCGTTCTGGAGGGCTTAAATGAAAAACTGTTTTTT. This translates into CSVLEGLNEKLFF. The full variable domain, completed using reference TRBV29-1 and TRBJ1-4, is SAVISQKPSRDICQRGTSLTIQCQVDSQVTMMFWYRQQPGQSLTLIATANQGSEATYESGFVIDKFPISRPNLTFSTLTVSNMSPEDSSIYLCSVLEGLNEKLFFGSGTQLSVL.

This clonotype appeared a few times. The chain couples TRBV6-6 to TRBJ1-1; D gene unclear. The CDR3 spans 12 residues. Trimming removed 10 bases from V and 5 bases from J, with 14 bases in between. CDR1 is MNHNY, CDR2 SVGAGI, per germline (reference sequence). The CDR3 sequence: CATGEFATEAFF. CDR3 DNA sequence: TGTGCCACGGGCGAATTTGCGACTGAAGCTTTCTTT.

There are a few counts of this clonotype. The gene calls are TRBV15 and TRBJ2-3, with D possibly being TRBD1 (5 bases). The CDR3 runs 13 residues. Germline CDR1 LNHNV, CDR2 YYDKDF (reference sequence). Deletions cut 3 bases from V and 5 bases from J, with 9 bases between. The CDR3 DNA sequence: TGTGCCACCAGCAGCAGGGCTGGAGATACGCAGTATTTT. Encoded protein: CATSSRAGDTQYF.

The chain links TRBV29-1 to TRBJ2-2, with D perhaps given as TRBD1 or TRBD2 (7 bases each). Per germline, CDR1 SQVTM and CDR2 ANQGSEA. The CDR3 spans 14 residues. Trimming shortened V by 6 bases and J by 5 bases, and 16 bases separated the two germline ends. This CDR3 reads CSVSPGGATGELFF. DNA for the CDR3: TGCAGCGTGTCCCCAGGGGGGGCGACCGGGGAGCTGTTTTTT.

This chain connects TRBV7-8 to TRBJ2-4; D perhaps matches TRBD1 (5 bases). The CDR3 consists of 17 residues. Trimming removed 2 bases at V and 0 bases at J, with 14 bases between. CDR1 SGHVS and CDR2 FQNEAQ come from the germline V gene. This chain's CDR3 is CASSLLGQALAKNIQYF. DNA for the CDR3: TGTGCCAGCAGCTTATTGGGGCAGGCCCTAGCCAAAAACATTCAGTACTTC.

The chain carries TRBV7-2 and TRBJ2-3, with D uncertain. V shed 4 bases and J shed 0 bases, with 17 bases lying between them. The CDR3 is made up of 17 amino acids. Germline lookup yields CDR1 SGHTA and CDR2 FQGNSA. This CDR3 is CASSSSPYGVSTDTQYF. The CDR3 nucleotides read TGTGCCAGCAGCTCCTCCCCTTATGGGGTGAGCACAGATACGCAGTATTTT.

The CDR3 here is CASSSFLGQNYNEQFF. The CDR3 region has the DNA TGTGCCAGCAGCTCTTTTCTCGGCCAGAACTACAATGAGCAGTTCTTC. V and J are TRBV7-8 and TRBJ2-1; D not resolved. Trimming pared 4 bases from V and 3 bases from J, leaving 16 bases between. In germline, CDR1 is SGHVS, CDR2 FQNEAQ. This CDR3 has 16 residues.

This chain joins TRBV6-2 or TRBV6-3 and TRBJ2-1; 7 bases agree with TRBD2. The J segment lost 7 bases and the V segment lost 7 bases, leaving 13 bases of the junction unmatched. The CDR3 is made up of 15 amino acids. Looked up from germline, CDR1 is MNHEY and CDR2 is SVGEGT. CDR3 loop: CASTAWGGVPNEQFF. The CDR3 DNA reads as TGTGCCAGCACGGCTTGGGGGGGTGTTCCAAATGAGCAGTTCTTC.

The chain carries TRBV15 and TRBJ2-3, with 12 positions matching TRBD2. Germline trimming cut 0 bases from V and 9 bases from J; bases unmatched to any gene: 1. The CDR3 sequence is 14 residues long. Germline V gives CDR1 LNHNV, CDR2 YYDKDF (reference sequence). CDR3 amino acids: CATSRDTSGGTQYF. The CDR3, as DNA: TGTGCCACCAGCAGAGATACTAGCGGGGGGACGCAGTATTTT. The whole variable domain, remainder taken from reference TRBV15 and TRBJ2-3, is DAMVIQNPRYQVTQFGKPVTLSCSQTLNHNVMYWYQQKSSQAPKLLFHYYDKDFNNEADTPDNFQSRRPNTSFCFLDIRSPGLGDTAMYLCATSRDTSGGTQYFGPGTRLTVL.

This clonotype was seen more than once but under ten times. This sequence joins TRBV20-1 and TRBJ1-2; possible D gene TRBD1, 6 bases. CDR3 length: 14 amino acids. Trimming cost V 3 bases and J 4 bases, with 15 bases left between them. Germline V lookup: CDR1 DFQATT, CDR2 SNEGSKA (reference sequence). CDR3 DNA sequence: TGCAGTGCTAGCCCGCCTCCAGGGGTCTATGGCTACACCTTC. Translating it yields CSASPPPGVYGYTF.

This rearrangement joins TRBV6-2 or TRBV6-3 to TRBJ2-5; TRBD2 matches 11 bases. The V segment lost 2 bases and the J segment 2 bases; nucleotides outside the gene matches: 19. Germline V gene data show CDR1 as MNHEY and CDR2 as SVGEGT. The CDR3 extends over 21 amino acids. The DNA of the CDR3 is TGTGCCAGCAGTTACGGGAAGGGGAAAGTTCTAGCGGGGGGCACACAAGAGACCCAGTACTTC. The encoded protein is CASSYGKGKVLAGGTQETQYF.

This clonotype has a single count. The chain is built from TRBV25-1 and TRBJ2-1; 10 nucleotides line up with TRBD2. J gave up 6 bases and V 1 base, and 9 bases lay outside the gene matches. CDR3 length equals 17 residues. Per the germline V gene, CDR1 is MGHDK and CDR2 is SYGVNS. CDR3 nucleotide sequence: TGTGCCAGCAGTGAATTCGGTAGCGGGGGGTTGGGCAATGAGCAGTTCTTC. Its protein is CASSEFGSGGLGNEQFF.

CDR3 in amino acids: CASSYGLAGIAEQYF. CDR3 DNA sequence: TGTGCCAGCAGCTACGGACTAGCGGGTATAGCCGAGCAGTACTTC. The J gene is TRBJ2-5, the V gene TRBV3-1; 11 positions match TRBD2. The J call is uncertain, as TRBJ2-7 better fits the DNA end. The CDR3 covers 15 residues. The germline gives CDR1 LGHDT, CDR2 YNNKEL (reference sequence).

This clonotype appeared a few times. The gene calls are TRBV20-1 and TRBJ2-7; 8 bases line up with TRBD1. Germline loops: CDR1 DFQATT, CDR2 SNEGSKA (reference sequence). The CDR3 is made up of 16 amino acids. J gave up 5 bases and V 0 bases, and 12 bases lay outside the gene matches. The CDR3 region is CSARDPGGQGSDEQYF. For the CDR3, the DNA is TGCAGTGCTAGAGATCCTGGCGGACAGGGAAGTGACGAGCAGTACTTC.

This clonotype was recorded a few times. The CDR3 nucleotides are TGTGCCAGCAGCGTAGGTTCGGGGGCGCTCCAAGAGACCCAGTACTTC. This sequence encodes CASSVGSGALQETQYF. This chain uses TRBV9 with TRBJ2-5, with D perhaps being TRBD1 or TRBD2 (6 bases each). CDR1 and CDR2 (germline): SGDLS, YYNGEE. With 0 bases removed from V and 1 base from J, the gap between germline ends came to 13 bases. The CDR3 runs 16 residues.

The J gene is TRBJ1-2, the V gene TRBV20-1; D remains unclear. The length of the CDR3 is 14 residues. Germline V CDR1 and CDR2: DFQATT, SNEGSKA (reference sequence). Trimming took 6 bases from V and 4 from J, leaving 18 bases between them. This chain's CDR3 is CSAIGPNTLYGYTF. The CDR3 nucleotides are TGCAGTGCCATTGGACCGAACACCCTCTATGGCTACACCTTC.

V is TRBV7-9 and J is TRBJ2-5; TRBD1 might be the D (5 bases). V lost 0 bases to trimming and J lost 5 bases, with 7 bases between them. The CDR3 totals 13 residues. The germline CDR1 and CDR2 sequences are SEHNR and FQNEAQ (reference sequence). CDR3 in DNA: TGTGCCAGCAGCTTAGCGAACAGGGAGACCCAGTACTTC. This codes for CASSLANRETQYF.

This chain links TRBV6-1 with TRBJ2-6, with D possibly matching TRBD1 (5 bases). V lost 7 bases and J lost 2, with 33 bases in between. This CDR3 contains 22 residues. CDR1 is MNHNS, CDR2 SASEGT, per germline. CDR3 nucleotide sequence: TGTGCCAGCAATACAAGCCCGGTTCTAGGGGATAACATCCTACCTGGGGCCAACGTCCTGACTTTC. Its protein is CASNTSPVLGDNILPGANVLTF.

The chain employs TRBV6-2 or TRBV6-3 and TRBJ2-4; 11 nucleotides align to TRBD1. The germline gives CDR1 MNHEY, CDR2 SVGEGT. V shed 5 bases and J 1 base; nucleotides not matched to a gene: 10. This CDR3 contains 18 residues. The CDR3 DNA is TGTGCCAGCAGTCCCCGGGACAGGGGGAAGGCGGCCAAAAACATTCAGTACTTC. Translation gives CASSPRDRGKAAKNIQYF.